These 19 T cell receptor beta chains share one sample of origin, sequenced in a study of blood T cell repertoires in COVID-19. TCRdb's table, derived via immunoSEQ multiplex PCR, lists solely in-frame clones and lacks some. The table lists 86,000 or so clones, around 86% of them singletons. The sequenced sample consisted of peripheral blood. The receptors stem from a man over 45 with active or convalescent COVID-19.

V gene TRBV28 combines with J gene TRBJ1-2; 9 nucleotides match TRBD1. Germline trimming cut 5 bases from V and 6 bases from J; bases unmatched to any gene: 10. In germline, CDR1 is MDHEN, CDR2 SYDVKM. The CDR3 has 15 residues. In DNA form, the CDR3 reads TGTGCCAGCAGTCTCTCGCGGGACAGGGTGGATGGCTACACCTTC. Translation: CASSLSRDRVDGYTF.

V is TRBV19 and J is TRBJ2-1; 8 positions agree with TRBD1. The CDR3 has 14 residues. CDR1 LNHDA and CDR2 SQIVND come from the germline V gene (reference sequence). The V and J ends lost 6 bases and 4 bases, in that order; junction bases with no gene match: 5. The CDR3 loop reads CASSLDRAYNEQFF. The CDR3 bases are TGTGCCAGTAGCCTGGACAGGGCTTACAATGAGCAGTTCTTC.

V usage is TRBV24-1 and J usage is TRBJ2-3; D ambiguous. Germline-derived CDR1 and CDR2 are KGHDR and SFDVKD. The CDR3 consists of 13 residues. Deletions cut 5 bases from V and 5 bases from J, with 10 bases between. The CDR3 here is CATSAPSGDTQYF. The CDR3 coding sequence is TGTGCCACCAGTGCCCCATCCGGAGATACGCAGTATTTT.

The chain carries TRBV28 and TRBJ1-4, with TRBD1 as a possible D gene (6 bases). This CDR3 has 15 amino acids. Germline-derived CDR1 and CDR2 are MDHEN and SYDVKM. V shed 2 bases and J shed 8 bases, with 15 bases lying between them. CDR3: CASSLPTGWVEKLFF. The CDR3 DNA is TGTGCCAGCAGTTTACCGACAGGCTGGGTCGAAAAACTGTTTTTT.

V and J are TRBV11-2 and TRBJ1-6, with 7 bases matching TRBD1. V shed 6 bases and J 0 bases; nucleotides not matched to a gene: 8. CDR1 SGHAT and CDR2 FQNNGV come from the germline V gene. The CDR3 totals 17 residues. The CDR3 is CASSYSRDSSYNSPLHF. For the CDR3, the DNA is TGTGCCAGCAGTTATAGCCGGGACAGCTCCTATAATTCACCCCTCCACTTT.

CDR3 region: CASRIGGQTNYGYTF. The CDR3 coding sequence is TGTGCCAGCAGAATCGGTGGGCAGACCAACTATGGCTACACCTTC. V and J are TRBV5-4 and TRBJ1-2, with D unclear. CDR1 and CDR2 from the germline V gene are SGHNT and YYREEE (reference sequence). V was clipped by 5 bases and J by 2 bases, with 16 bases between them. The CDR3 runs to 15 residues. Supplemented by reference TRBV5-4 and TRBJ1-2, the full variable domain reads ETGVTQSPTHLIKTRGQQVTLRCSSQSGHNTVSWYQQALGQGPQFIFQYYREEENGRGNFPPRFSGLQFPNYSSELNVNALELDDSALYLCASRIGGQTNYGYTFGSGTRLTVV.

The genes are TRBV9 and TRBJ1-5; D ambiguous. The germline V gene has CDR1 SGDLS and CDR2 YYNGEE. The germline V and J ends were trimmed by 0 bases and 3 bases, with 7 bases remaining between them. There are 14 residues in the CDR3. CDR3 bases: TGTGCCAGCAGCGTAGGGCCTGACAATCAGCCCCAGCATTTT. It is translated as CASSVGPDNQPQHF.

The chain joins TRBV6-2 or TRBV6-3 to TRBJ1-5; 12 bases are a match to TRBD1. The CDR3 has 18 amino acids. V gave up 6 bases and J gave up 0 bases; unmatched junction bases: 9. Germline CDR1 is MNHEY and CDR2 is SVGEGT. In DNA form, the CDR3 reads TGTGCCAGCAGCACCGGGACAGGGGGCCTCGTTAGCAATCAGCCCCAGCATTTT. Translated, it gives CASSTGTGGLVSNQPQHF.

This clone was seen a few times. The gene calls are TRBV30 and TRBJ2-7, with 7 bases that match TRBD2. This CDR3 is built from 14 residues. J gave up 0 bases and V 7 bases, and 9 bases lay outside the gene matches. Germline CDR1 GTSNPN, CDR2 SVGIG (reference sequence). CDR3 nucleotide sequence: TGTGCCTCGACGACTAGCTCGAGCTCCTACGAGCAGTACTTC. This encodes CASTTSSSSYEQYF.

The gene calls are TRBV19 and TRBJ2-3; TRBD2 agrees at 14 bases. The CDR3 spans 20 residues. Germline lookup yields CDR1 LNHDA and CDR2 SQIVND (reference sequence). The V gene end was trimmed by 5 bases and the J gene end by 2 bases; junction bases not matched to a gene: 15. CDR3 nucleotides: TGTGCCAGTAGTCCGAGGGGACTAGCGGGGGCTAACCCCTTCACAGATACGCAGTATTTT. Amino acids: CASSPRGLAGANPFTDTQYF.

This clone was detected once. The V gene is TRBV7-2, the J gene TRBJ1-6, with 9 bases aligning to TRBD1. V dropped 5 bases and J dropped 8; count of bases not matched to a gene: 4. The CDR3 loop spans 14 amino acids. Germline-derived CDR1 and CDR2 are SGHTA and FQGNSA. The CDR3 DNA sequence: TGTGCCAGCAGCGAACAGGGGGCAGATTCACCCCTCCACTTT. Its translation: CASSEQGADSPLHF. The variable domain in full, with the rest retrieved from reference TRBV7-2 and TRBJ1-6, is GAGVSQSPSNKVTEKGKDVELRCDPISGHTALYWYRQSLGQGLEFLIYFQGNSAPDKSGLPSDRFSAERTGGSVSTLTIQRTQQEDSAVYLCASSEQGADSPLHFGNGTRLTVT.

A few counts support this clone. The V and J genes are TRBV5-1 and TRBJ2-3; 9 bases agree with TRBD1. The CDR3 runs 19 residues. CDR1 and CDR2 (germline): SGHRS, YFSETQ. V was clipped by 0 bases and J by 0 bases; unmatched bases: 11. CDR3 amino acids: CASSLGPQQGASSTDTQYF. The CDR3 DNA sequence: TGCGCCAGCAGCTTGGGACCCCAACAGGGGGCGAGTAGCACAGATACGCAGTATTTT.

This clone was observed a single time. CDR3 sequence reads: CASSLGQQGTEAFF. The CDR3 region has the DNA TGTGCCAGCAGCTTAGGACAGCAGGGCACTGAAGCTTTCTTT. This chain links TRBV5-4 with TRBJ1-1; TRBD1 is a possible D gene (6 bases). The CDR3 is made up of 14 amino acids. V gave up 2 bases and J gave up 4 bases, with 12 bases separating them. CDR1 is SGHNT and CDR2 is YYREEE in the germline V gene (reference sequence). The variable domain in full, with the rest retrieved from reference TRBV5-4 and TRBJ1-1, is ETGVTQSPTHLIKTRGQQVTLRCSSQSGHNTVSWYQQALGQGPQFIFQYYREEENGRGNFPPRFSGLQFPNYSSELNVNALELDDSALYLCASSLGQQGTEAFFGQGTRLTVV.

V gene TRBV18 combines with J gene TRBJ2-7; no definite D call. CDR3 length: 15 amino acids. Germline CDR1 reads KGHSH; CDR2 reads LQKENI. The V gene lost 0 bases and the J gene lost 3 bases, with 12 bases spanning the gap. CDR3 nucleotides: TGTGCCAGCTCACCACCGGCGCGGTCTGGCTACGAGCAGTACTTC. This gives the protein CASSPPARSGYEQYF.

The gene calls are TRBV3-1 (or the pseudogene TRBV3-2) and TRBJ2-3; perhaps TRBD1 as D (6 bases). V was clipped by 2 bases and J by 1 base, with 10 bases between them. The CDR3 has 15 residues. The germline V gene encodes CDR1 LGHDT and CDR2 YNNKEL (reference sequence). The CDR3 spells CASSQPQGGTDTQYF. As DNA, the CDR3 is TGTGCCAGCAGCCAACCACAGGGAGGCACAGATACGCAGTATTTT.

This sequence joins TRBV28 and TRBJ1-1, with D uncertain. The V gene's germline CDR1 is MDHEN and CDR2 SYDVKM. The V gene lost 5 bases and the J gene lost 4 bases, with 17 bases spanning the gap. The length of the CDR3 is 15 residues. DNA of the CDR3: TGTGCCAGCAGTGTCCCCAGCCGGGGAGGCACTGAAGCTTTCTTT. It is translated as CASSVPSRGGTEAFF.

The CDR3 region is CSVEEGTSGGTYEQYF. The CDR3 DNA sequence: TGCAGCGTTGAGGAGGGGACTAGCGGGGGGACCTACGAGCAGTACTTC. J is TRBJ2-7 and V is TRBV29-1; TRBD2 matches 15 bases. V trimming: 3 bases; J trimming: 2 bases; junction bases outside the gene matches: 5. CDR3 size: 16 residues. Looked up from germline, CDR1 is SQVTM and CDR2 is ANQGSEA.

The V and J genes are TRBV7-2 and TRBJ1-3; 8 nucleotides match TRBD1. The CDR3 loop spans 18 amino acids. Germline V lookup: CDR1 SGHTA, CDR2 FQGNSA. V shed 2 bases and J 0 bases; nucleotides not matched to a gene: 9. Written as DNA, the CDR3 is TGTGCCAGCAGCTTATCATTCCCGCAGGGGGCCTCTGGAAACACCATATATTTT. Protein: CASSLSFPQGASGNTIYF.

The chain has TRBV5-6 and TRBJ1-1; D perhaps matches TRBD1 (5 bases). V was clipped by 2 bases and J by 8 bases, with 13 bases between them. Germline V lookup: CDR1 SGHDT, CDR2 YYEEEE. CDR3 length equals 13 residues. CDR3 bases: TGTGCCAGCAGCTTAGGTGCAGGGTACGAAGCTTTCTTT. Its protein is CASSLGAGYEAFF.